Listed below are T cell receptor beta chains from one sample, sequenced in a study of blood T cells in healthy people across ages. One entry per CDR3 protein, called by TCRdb with MiXCR from the 5' RACE reads. The sample includes around 1,700,000 distinct CDR3 sequences, roughly 27% of them seen just once. The sequenced material came from blood. Every receptor here comes from a woman under 40 in good health. CDR3s include the opening cysteine and the closing phenylalanine or tryptophan. The D gene is left open where the match is weak. Rows may omit the clone size; those that give it use once, few, many or a size class.

clone_size | d_call | j_call | v_call | cdr3_nt | cdr3_aa
. | . | TRBJ1-1 | TRBV29-1 | TGCAGCAAGGGGAGTGAGAACACTGAAGCTTTCTTT | CSKGSENTEAFF
few | . | TRBJ1-1 | TRBV14 | TGTGCCAGCTTAGGCGTGAACACTGAAGCTTTCTTT | CASLGVNTEAFF
. | . | TRBJ2-2 | TRBV6-6 | TGTGCCAGCAGTTTGTCTAGCGCGGACACCGGGGAGCTGTTTTTT | CASSLSSADTGELFF
. | . | TRBJ2-2 | TRBV4-1 | TGCGCCAGCAGCCCAGCCCCGACTGAGGGCACCGGGGAGCTGTTTTTT | CASSPAPTEGTGELFF
few | TRBD2 | TRBJ2-1 | TRBV11-2 | TGCGCCAGCAGCCGACTAGCGGGGGGGAATGATCAGTTCTTC | CASSRLAGGNDQFF
few | TRBD1 | TRBJ2-1 | TRBV2 | TGTGCCAGCAGTGGAGGGACAGGGGACTACAATGAGCAGTTCTTC | CASSGGTGDYNEQFF
many | TRBD1 | TRBJ1-2 | TRBV20-1 | TGCAGTGCCAGGGGGGGTCGCCTCGGCTACACCTTC | CSARGGRLGYTF
few | . | TRBJ2-3 | TRBV29-1 | TGCAGCTACTATGATCGCACAGATACGCAGTATTTT | CSYYDRTDTQYF
. | TRBD1 | TRBJ1-2 | TRBV20-1 | TGCAGTGCCTCTCCGGGACAGGGGGCTCCAGGCTATGGCTACACCTTC | CSASPGQGAPGYGYTF
. | TRBD2 | TRBJ2-1 | TRBV12-3/TRBV12-4 | TGTGCCAGCAGTTCCCGAACTAGCGGGGGGGCGGAATACAATGAGCAGTTCTTC | CASSSRTSGGAEYNEQFF
many | TRBD2 | TRBJ2-1 | TRBV20-1 | TGCAGTGCTAGAGATTCATCGGGGGGGTCCTACAATGAGCAGTTCTTC | CSARDSSGGSYNEQFF
. | . | TRBJ2-7 | TRBV5-5 | TGTGCCAGCAGCTTGGCCGCGTTAGCCGGAGGGGTAAGCTACGAGCAGTACTTC | CASSLAALAGGVSYEQYF
. | . | TRBJ2-7 | TRBV25-1 | TGTGCCAGCAGTCCTAAGATTGGGGGGGCCGAGCAGTACTTC | CASSPKIGGAEQYF
few | . | TRBJ1-1 | TRBV20-1 | TGCAGTGCAGATACAGGGATGAACACTGAAGCTTTCTTT | CSADTGMNTEAFF
few | . | TRBJ1-4 | TRBV20-1 | TGCAGTGCTAGCCATACAGGGACTAATGAAAAACTGTTTTTT | CSASHTGTNEKLFF
few | . | TRBJ2-3 | TRBV24-1 | TGTGCCACCGGTACTGGTGGGAGAGGAAGAGATACGCAGTATTTT | CATGTGGRGRDTQYF
few | . | TRBJ1-1 | TRBV4-3 | TGCGCCAGCAGCCGGGGACCTGGGGGCGGGAACACTGAAGCTTTCTTT | CASSRGPGGGNTEAFF
once | . | TRBJ2-1 | TRBV7-2 | TGTGCCAGCAGCTTAGCTGTGGGAAATGAGCGGTTCTTC | CASSLAVGNERFF
. | TRBD1 | TRBJ1-2 | TRBV12-3/TRBV12-4 | TGTGCCAGCAGTACGAGACAGGGGGCGAACTATGGCTACACCTTC | CASSTRQGANYGYTF
few | . | TRBJ2-5 | TRBV20-1 | TGCAGTACTACGCGGACGGGAGAGACCCAGTACTTC | CSTTRTGETQYF
few | . | TRBJ2-1 | TRBV14 | TGTGCCAGCAGCCAGACACGCGAGGGGCAGTTCTTC | CASSQTREGQFF
few | . | TRBJ2-7 | TRBV10-3 | TGTGCCATCAGTGTGACAGAAGCCGAGCAGTACTTC | CAISVTEAEQYF
many | . | TRBJ2-1 | TRBV29-1 | TGCAGCGTTGGGCGGGATGAGCAGTTCTTC | CSVGRDEQFF
few | . | TRBJ2-5 | TRBV25-1 | TGTGCCAGCAGTGGCAGCTACGGGGAGACCCAGTACTTC | CASSGSYGETQYF
. | . | TRBJ1-2 | TRBV27 | TGTGCCAGCACGGGGGGCTTGGGTGGCTACACCTTC | CASTGGLGGYTF
. | TRBD1 | TRBJ1-2 | TRBV7-2 | TGTGCCAGCAGATATAGGGACAGTTCCTATGGCTACACCTTC | CASRYRDSSYGYTF